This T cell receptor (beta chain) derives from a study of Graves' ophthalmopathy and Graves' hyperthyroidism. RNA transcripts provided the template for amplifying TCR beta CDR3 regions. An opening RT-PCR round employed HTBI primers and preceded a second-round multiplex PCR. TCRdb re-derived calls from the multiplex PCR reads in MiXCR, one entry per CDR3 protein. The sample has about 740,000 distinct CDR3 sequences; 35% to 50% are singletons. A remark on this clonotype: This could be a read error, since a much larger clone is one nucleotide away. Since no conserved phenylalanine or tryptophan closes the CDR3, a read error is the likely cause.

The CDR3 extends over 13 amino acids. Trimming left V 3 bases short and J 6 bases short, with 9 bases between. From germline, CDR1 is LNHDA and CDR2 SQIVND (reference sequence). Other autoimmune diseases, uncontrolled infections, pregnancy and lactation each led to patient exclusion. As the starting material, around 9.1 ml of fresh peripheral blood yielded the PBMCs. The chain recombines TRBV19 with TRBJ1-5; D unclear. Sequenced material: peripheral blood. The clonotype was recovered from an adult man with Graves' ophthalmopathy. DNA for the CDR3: TGTGCCAGTAGTATTAGTCATCGTCAGCCCCAGCATTCT. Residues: CASSISHRQPQHS.